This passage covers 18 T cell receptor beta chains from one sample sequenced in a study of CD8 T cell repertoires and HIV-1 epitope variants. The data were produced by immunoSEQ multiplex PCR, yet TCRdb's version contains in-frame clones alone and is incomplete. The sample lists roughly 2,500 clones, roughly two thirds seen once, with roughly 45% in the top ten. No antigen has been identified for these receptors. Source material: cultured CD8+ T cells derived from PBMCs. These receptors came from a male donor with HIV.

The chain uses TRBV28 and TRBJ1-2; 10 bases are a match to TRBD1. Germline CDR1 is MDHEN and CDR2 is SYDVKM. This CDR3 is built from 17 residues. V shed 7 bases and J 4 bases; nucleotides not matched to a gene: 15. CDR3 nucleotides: TGTGCCAGCACCCCCGGGGACAGGGGACCCTACGGCTATGGCTACACCTTC. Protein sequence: CASTPGDRGPYGYGYTF.

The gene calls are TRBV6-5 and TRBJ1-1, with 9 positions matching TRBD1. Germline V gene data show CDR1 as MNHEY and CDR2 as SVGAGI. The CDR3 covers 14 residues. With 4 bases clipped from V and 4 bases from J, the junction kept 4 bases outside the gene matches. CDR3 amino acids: CASSWGTGRTEAFF. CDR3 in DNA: TGTGCCAGCAGTTGGGGGACAGGGCGCACTGAAGCTTTCTTT.

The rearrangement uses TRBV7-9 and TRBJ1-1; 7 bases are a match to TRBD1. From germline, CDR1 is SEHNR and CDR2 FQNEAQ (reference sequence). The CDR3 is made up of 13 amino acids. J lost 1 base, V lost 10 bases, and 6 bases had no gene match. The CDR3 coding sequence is TGTGCCACTCGACAGGGCGGGAACACTGAAGCTTTCTTT. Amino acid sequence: CATRQGGNTEAFF.

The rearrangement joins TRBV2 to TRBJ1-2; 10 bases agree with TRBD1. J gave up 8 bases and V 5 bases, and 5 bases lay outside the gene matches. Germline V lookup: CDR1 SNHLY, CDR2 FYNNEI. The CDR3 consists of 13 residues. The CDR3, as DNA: TGTGCCAGCAGTTCCGGGACAGGGGAAGGCTACACCTTC. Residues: CASSSGTGEGYTF. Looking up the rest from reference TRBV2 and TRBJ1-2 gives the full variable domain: EPEVTQTPSHQVTQMGQEVILRCVPISNHLYFYWYRQILGQKVEFLVSFYNNEISEKSEIFDDQFSVERPDGSNFTLKIRSTKLEDSAMYFCASSSGTGEGYTFGSGTRLTVV.

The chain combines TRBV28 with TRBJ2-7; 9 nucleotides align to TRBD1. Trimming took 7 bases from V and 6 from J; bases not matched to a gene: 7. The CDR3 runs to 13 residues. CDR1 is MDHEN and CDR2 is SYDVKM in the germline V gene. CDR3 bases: TGTGCCAGCACCTCCGGGACAGGGAGCGAGCAGTACTTC. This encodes CASTSGTGSEQYF.

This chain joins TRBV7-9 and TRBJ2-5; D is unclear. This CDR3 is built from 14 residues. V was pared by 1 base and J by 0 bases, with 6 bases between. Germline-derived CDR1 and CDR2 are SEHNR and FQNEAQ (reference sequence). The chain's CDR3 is CASSLDRYQETQYF. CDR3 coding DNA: TGTGCCAGCAGCTTAGATCGTTACCAAGAGACCCAGTACTTC.

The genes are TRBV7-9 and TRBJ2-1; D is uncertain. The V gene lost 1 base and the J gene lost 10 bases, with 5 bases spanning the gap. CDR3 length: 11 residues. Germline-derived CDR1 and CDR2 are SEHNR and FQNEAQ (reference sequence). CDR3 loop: CASSLDLEQFF. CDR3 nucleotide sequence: TGTGCCAGCAGCTTAGACCTCGAGCAGTTCTTC. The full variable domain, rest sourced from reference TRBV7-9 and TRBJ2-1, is DTGVSQNPRHKITKRGQNVTFRCDPISEHNRLYWYRQTLGQGPEFLTYFQNEAQLEKSRLLSDRFSAERPKGSFSTLEIQRTEQGDSAMYLCASSLDLEQFFGPGTRLTVL.

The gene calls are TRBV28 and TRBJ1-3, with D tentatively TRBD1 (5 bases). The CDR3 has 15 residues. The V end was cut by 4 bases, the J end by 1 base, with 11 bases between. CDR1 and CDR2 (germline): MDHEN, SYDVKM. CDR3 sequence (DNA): TGTGCCAGCAGTTCCTTCAGGGATTCTGGAAACACCATATATTTT. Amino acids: CASSSFRDSGNTIYF. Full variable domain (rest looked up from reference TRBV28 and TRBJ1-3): DVKVTQSSRYLVKRTGEKVFLECVQDMDHENMFWYRQDPGLGLRLIYFSYDVKMKEKGDIPEGYSVSREKKERFSLILESASTNQTSMYLCASSSFRDSGNTIYFGEGSWLTVV.

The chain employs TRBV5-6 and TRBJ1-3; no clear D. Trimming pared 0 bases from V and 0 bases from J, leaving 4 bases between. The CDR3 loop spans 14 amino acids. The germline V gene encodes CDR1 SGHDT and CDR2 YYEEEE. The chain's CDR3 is CASSLAGSGNTIYF. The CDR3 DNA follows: TGTGCCAGCAGCTTGGCCGGCTCTGGAAACACCATATATTTT.

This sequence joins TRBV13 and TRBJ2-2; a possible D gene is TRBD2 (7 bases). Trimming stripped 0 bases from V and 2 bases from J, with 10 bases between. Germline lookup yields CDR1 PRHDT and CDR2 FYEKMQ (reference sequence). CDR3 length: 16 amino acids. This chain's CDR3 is CASSLGGGPNTGELFF. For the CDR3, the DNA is TGTGCCAGCAGCTTAGGCGGGGGGCCCAACACCGGGGAGCTGTTTTTT.

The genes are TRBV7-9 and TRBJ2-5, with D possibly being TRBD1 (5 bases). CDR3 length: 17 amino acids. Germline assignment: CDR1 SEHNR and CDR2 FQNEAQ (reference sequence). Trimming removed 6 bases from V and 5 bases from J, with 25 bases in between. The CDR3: CASSEESGITVDETQYF. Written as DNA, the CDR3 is TGTGCCAGCAGTGAAGAATCAGGGATCACCGTCGACGAGACCCAGTACTTC.

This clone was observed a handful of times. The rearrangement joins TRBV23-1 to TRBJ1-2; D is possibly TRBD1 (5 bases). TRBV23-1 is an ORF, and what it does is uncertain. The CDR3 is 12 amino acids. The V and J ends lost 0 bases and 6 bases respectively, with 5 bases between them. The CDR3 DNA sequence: TGCGCCAGCAGTCAATCCAGGGATGGCTACACCTTC. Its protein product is CASSQSRDGYTF.

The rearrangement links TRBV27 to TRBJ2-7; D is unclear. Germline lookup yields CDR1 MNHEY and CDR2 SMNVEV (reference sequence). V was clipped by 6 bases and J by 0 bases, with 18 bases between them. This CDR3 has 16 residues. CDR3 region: CASRGTTTLGSYEQYF. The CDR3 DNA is TGTGCCAGCAGGGGTACAACGACCCTCGGCTCCTACGAGCAGTACTTC.

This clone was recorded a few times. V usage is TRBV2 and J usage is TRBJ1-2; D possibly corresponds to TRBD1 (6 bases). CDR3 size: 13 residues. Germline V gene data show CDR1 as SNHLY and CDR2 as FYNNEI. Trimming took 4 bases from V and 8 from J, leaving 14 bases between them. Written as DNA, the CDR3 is TGTGCCAGCAGTGCCTGGGGGACAAGCGGCTACACCTTC. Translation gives CASSAWGTSGYTF.

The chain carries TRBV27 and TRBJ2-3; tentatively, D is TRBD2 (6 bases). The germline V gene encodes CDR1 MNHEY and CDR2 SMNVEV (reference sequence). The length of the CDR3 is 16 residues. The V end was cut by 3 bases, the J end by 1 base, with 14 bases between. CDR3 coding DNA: TGTGCCAGCAGTTTCCGGGACTTACGCGGCACAGATACGCAGTATTTT. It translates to CASSFRDLRGTDTQYF.

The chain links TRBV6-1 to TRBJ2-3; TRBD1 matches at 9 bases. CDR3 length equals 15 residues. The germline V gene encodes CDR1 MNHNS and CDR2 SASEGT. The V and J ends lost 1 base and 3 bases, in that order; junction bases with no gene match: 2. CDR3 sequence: CASSEGTGETDTQYF. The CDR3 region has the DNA TGTGCCAGCAGTGAAGGGACAGGGGAGACAGATACGCAGTATTTT.

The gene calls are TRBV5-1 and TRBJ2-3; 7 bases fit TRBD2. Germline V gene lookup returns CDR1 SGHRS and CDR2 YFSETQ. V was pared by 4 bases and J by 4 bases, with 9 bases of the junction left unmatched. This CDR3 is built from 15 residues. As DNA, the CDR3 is TGCGCCAGCAGCGCCGGGACTACCGGTGCAGATACGCAGTATTTT. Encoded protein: CASSAGTTGADTQYF.

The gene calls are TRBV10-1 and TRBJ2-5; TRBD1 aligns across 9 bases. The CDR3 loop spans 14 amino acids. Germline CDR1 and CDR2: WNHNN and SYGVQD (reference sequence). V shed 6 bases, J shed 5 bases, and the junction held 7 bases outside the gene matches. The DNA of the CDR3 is TGCGCCAGCAGCACAGGGGGCGCGGAGGAGACCCAGTACTTC. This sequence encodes CASSTGGAEETQYF.